This T cell receptor (beta chain) was identified in a study of blood T cell repertoires in COVID-19. Overall study: T cells, B-cell-depleted T cells, or PBMCs supplied cDNA or gDNA.

The germline gives CDR1 SGHRS, CDR2 YFSETQ. This CDR3 has 16 residues. V lost 4 bases to trimming and J lost 2 bases; unmatched junction nucleotides: 6. This clone came up once. Authors' data handling: Estimation of nucleated cell counts relied on the amplification of reference gene primers. Data came from immunoSEQ multiplex PCR; TCRdb stores just in-frame clones and leaves some out. Clonal size and the V and J genes are those of that table, whereas D and trimming came from the DNA. The sample includes approximately 300,000 clones, more than 80% of them seen just once. The J gene is TRBJ2-1, the V gene TRBV5-1; the match to TRBD2 covers 10 bases. The sequencing sample was made of peripheral blood. This TCR derives from a man between 18 and 29 years old who had recovered from COVID-19. The CDR3 DNA reads TGCGCCAGCAGCCCCATACTAGCGGGGACCTACAATGAGCAGTTCTTC. Translating gives CASSPILAGTYNEQFF.